The next 15 T cell receptor beta chains were all read from a single sample in a study of CD8 T cells in ankylosing spondylitis (TCRdb year 2017). On the study overall, not on this receptor specifically: A TCR beta motif made up of several highly homologous amino acid variants appeared to be characteristic of blood from ankylosing spondylitis patients.

Antigen specificity for these receptors is unknown. Libraries were prepared through 5' RACE. The sequencer listed for this sample is Illumina HiSeq 2500. Starting from the raw public reads, TCRdb applied fastp trimming at Q25, assembled clones with MiXCR and retained in-frame beta chains. Every distinct CDR3 protein forms one entry, paired with its most common genes and DNA. This sample is represented by more than 500,000 distinct CDR3 sequences; about 5.7% of them were singletons. The ten top clones hold under 4.5% of the sample. The sequencing input was blood, either unsorted or a sorted T cell fraction (not recorded which). These receptors all come from a male donor with ankylosing spondylitis.

This clonotype came up a few times. The CDR3 nucleotides read TGTGCCAGCTCACCATTGGATGAGCAGTTCTTC. Protein product: CASSPLDEQFF. The V and J genes are TRBV18 and TRBJ2-1; D unclear. The CDR3 is 11 amino acids. Between the trimmed V and J ends, which lost 2 bases and 8 bases, there was a span of 4 bases. Germline loops: CDR1 KGHSH, CDR2 LQKENI.

This clonotype appeared a few times. The rearrangement uses TRBV18 and TRBJ1-1; D is unclear. Trimming took 2 bases from V and 11 from J, leaving 12 bases between them. The CDR3 has 12 residues. The germline V gene has CDR1 KGHSH and CDR2 LQKENI. The CDR3 DNA reads TGTGCCAGCTCACCAGGACGTAGAGATGCTTTCTTT. It specifies CASSPGRRDAFF.

This clonotype occurred many times. The chain has TRBV15 and TRBJ2-2, with D perhaps matching TRBD1 (5 bases). From germline, CDR1 is LNHNV and CDR2 YYDKDF (reference sequence). The V gene lost 1 base and the J gene lost 0 bases, with 6 bases spanning the gap. The CDR3 loop spans 15 amino acids. DNA of the CDR3: TGTGCCACCAGCAGAGGACAGCCGAACACCGGGGAGCTGTTTTTT. Its translation: CATSRGQPNTGELFF.

This clonotype was seen many times. The J gene is TRBJ2-1, the V gene TRBV6-2 or TRBV6-3; a possible D gene is TRBD1 (5 bases). V lost 2 bases, J lost 9 bases, and 11 bases lay in between. Germline CDR1 MNHEY, CDR2 SVGEGT. The CDR3 covers 13 residues. The chain's CDR3 is CASSYRAQGEQFF. The CDR3 bases are TGTGCCAGCAGTTACAGGGCGCAGGGTGAGCAGTTCTTC.

The chain links TRBV7-2 to TRBJ2-1; 9 bases fit TRBD2. The V and J ends lost 5 bases and 8 bases, in that order; junction bases with no gene match: 10. Per germline, CDR1 SGHTA and CDR2 FQGNSA. The CDR3 is 15 residues long. CDR3 nucleotides: TGTGCCAGCAGCGAAGTAGCGGGAGTTTTATATGAGCAGTTCTTC. Encoded protein: CASSEVAGVLYEQFF.

With respect to this clonotype: A single base separates this from a much larger clone, so it may be a read error. V is TRBV4-2 and J is TRBJ1-5; no clear D. V was cut by 2 bases and J by 4 bases, with 6 bases left in between. CDR1 is LGHNA and CDR2 is YNFKEQ in the germline V gene. The CDR3 consists of 13 residues. The CDR3 spells CASSQQWNQPQHF. The CDR3 DNA is TGTGCCAGCAGCCAACAGTGGAATCAGCCCCAGCATTTT.

This clonotype was counted many times. The chain couples TRBV4-3 to TRBJ1-1, with D hard to call. V shed 0 bases and J shed 0 bases, with 11 bases lying between them. CDR1 is LGHNA, CDR2 YSLEER, per germline. The CDR3 sequence is 16 residues long. Written as DNA, the CDR3 is TGCGCCAGCAGCCAAGAAATGGGGATAATGAACACTGAAGCTTTCTTT. The encoded protein is CASSQEMGIMNTEAFF.

The chain combines TRBV29-1 with TRBJ2-3; D unresolved. From germline, CDR1 is SQVTM and CDR2 ANQGSEA. Trimming cost V 4 bases and J 2 bases, with 13 bases left between them. This CDR3 region has 14 residues. This CDR3 is CSVGLAEHTDTQYF. The CDR3 nucleotides read TGCAGCGTTGGGTTGGCAGAGCACACAGATACGCAGTATTTT.

This clonotype was seen at least ten times. V gene TRBV4-1 combines with J gene TRBJ2-1; TRBD2 aligns across 8 bases. V was pared by 3 bases and J by 3 bases, with 10 bases of the junction left unmatched. The V gene's germline CDR1 is MGHRA and CDR2 YSYEKL. The CDR3 sequence is 17 residues long. Here the CDR3 DNA reads TGCGCCAGCAGCCACCCCCCTGCGGGAGGAAGCTACAATGAGCAGTTCTTC. As protein: CASSHPPAGGSYNEQFF.

This clonotype was counted at least ten times. V usage is TRBV18 and J usage is TRBJ2-5; 7 bases agree with TRBD1. V trimming: 3 bases; J trimming: 1 base; junction bases outside the gene matches: 5. The CDR3 covers 15 residues. The germline CDR1 and CDR2 sequences are KGHSH and LQKENI. CDR3 DNA: TGTGCCAGCTCACCGAGACAGGGCTCCCAAGAGACCCAGTACTTC. Protein: CASSPRQGSQETQYF.

This clonotype was seen at least ten times. V is TRBV4-3 and J is TRBJ2-5, with 7 nucleotides matching TRBD2. The CDR3 length is 18 residues. Germline loops: CDR1 LGHNA, CDR2 YSLEER. The J segment lost 3 bases and the V segment lost 1 base, leaving 14 bases of the junction unmatched. CDR3 DNA: TGCGCCAGCAGCCAAGGACTAGCTGGCGGAGGTGGGAAAGAGACCCAGTACTTC. Translated, it gives CASSQGLAGGGGKETQYF.

Ten or more counts support this clonotype. The chain couples TRBV4-2 to TRBJ2-4; D is uncertain. The germline V gene has CDR1 LGHNA and CDR2 YNFKEQ. Trimming shortened V by 0 bases and J by 6 bases, and 3 bases separated the two germline ends. The CDR3 length is 12 residues. DNA for the CDR3: TGTGCCAGCAGCCAAGAGGGAAACATTCAGTACTTC. Residues: CASSQEGNIQYF.

This clonotype has at least ten counts. The chain couples TRBV5-1 to TRBJ1-4; possibly TRBD1 for D (5 bases). From germline, CDR1 is SGHRS and CDR2 YFSETQ. The CDR3 runs to 11 residues. Trimming took off 4 bases at V and 10 bases at J, with 8 bases between the two ends. CDR3 sequence reads: CASSGGGKLFF. In nucleotides, the CDR3 is TGCGCCAGCAGCGGGGGAGGAAAACTGTTTTTT.

This clonotype was seen a few times. The chain is built from TRBV20-1 and TRBJ2-3, with D uncertain. This CDR3 spans 15 amino acids. The V gene's germline CDR1 is DFQATT and CDR2 SNEGSKA (reference sequence). Trimming removed 5 bases at V and 0 bases at J, with 15 bases between. CDR3 region: CSARTLGRSTDTQYF. The CDR3 DNA follows: TGCAGTGCTCGCACCCTAGGACGTAGCACAGATACGCAGTATTTT.

The table lists this clonotype with many counts. The chain couples TRBV20-1 to TRBJ1-5; TRBD1 is a possible D gene (5 bases). Germline values: CDR1 DFQATT, CDR2 SNEGSKA (reference sequence). V was pared by 3 bases and J by 3 bases, with 12 bases between. This CDR3 contains 14 residues. The CDR3 nucleotides read TGCAGTGCTAGCCCTCGGACATACAATCAGCCCCAGCATTTT. Translated, it gives CSASPRTYNQPQHF.